The clone carrying this TCR beta chain was counted at least ten times. This sample was included in a study of T cells in Graves' hyperthyroidism and ophthalmopathy. Researchers took RNA transcripts and amplified the TCR beta CDR3 regions from them. The TCR CDR3 was amplified in a first-round RT-PCR using the HTBI primer set. MiXCR, run by TCRdb on the multiplex PCR reads, gives a single entry per CDR3 protein. The data show 350,000 or so distinct CDR3 sequences, 15% to 20% seen once. Germline values: CDR1 ENHRY, CDR2 SYGVKD. The CDR3 has 13 residues. V shed 2 bases and J shed 4 bases, with 8 bases lying between them. Ophthalmopathy patients showed a Clinical Activity Score of at least 3, NOSPECS grade of at least 4 and duration under 3 months.

The origin of this receptor is a woman in her forties with Graves' ophthalmopathy. The source material was blood. This chain links TRBV10-3 with TRBJ1-1; D remains unclear. CDR3 region: CAISEGEGTEAFF. The CDR3 DNA reads as TGTGCCATCAGTGAGGGGGAGGGCACTGAAGCTTTCTTT.